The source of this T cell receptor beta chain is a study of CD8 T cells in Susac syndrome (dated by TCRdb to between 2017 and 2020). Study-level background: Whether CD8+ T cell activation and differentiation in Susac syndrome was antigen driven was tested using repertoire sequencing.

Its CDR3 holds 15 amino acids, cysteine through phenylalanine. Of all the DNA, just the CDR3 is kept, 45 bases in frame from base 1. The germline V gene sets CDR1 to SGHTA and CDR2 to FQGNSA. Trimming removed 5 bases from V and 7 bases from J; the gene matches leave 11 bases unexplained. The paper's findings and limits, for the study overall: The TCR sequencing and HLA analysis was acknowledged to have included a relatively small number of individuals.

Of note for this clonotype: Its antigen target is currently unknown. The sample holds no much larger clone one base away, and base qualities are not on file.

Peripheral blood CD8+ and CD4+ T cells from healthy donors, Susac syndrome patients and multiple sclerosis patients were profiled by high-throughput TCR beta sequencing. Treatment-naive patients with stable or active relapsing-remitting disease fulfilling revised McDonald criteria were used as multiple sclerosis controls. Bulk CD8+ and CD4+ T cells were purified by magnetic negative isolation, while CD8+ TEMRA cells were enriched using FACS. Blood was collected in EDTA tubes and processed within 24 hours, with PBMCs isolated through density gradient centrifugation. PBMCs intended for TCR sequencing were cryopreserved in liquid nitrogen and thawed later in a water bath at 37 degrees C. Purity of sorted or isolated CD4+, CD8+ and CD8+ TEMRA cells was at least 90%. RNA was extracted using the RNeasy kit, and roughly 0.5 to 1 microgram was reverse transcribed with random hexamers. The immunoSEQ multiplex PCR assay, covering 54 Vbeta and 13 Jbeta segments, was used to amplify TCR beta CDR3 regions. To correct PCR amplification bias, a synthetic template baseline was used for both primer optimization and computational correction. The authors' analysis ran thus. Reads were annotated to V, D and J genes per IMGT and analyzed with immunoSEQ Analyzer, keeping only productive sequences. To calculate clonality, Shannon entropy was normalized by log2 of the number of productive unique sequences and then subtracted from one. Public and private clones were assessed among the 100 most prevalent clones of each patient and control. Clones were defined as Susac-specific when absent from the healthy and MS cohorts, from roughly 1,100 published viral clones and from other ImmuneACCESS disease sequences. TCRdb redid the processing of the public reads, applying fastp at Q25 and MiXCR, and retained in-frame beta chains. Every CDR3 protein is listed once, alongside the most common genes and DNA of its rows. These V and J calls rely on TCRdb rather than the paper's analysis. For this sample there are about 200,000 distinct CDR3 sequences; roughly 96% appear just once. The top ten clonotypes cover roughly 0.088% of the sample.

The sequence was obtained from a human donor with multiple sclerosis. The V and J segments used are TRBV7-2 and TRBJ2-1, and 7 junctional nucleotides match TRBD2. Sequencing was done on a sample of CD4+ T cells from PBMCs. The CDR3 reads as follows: CASSQRGGRWNEQFF. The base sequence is TGTGCCAGCAGCCAAAGGGGAGGGCGGTGGAATGAGCAGTTCTTC.